This T cell receptor (beta chain) was profiled in a study of T cell changes during pregnancy in multiple sclerosis. The germline V gene encodes CDR1 MGHDK and CDR2 SYGVNS. The CDR3 contains 14 residues. Trimming stripped 4 bases from V and 2 bases from J, with 11 bases between. Assay: immunoSEQ multiplex PCR; the TCRdb copy retains only in-frame clones and omits some. The sample includes some 14,000 clones, about 80% of them seen just once. This receptor was taken from a female donor in good health, enrolled as a control in a pregnancy study. The chain joins TRBV25-1 to TRBJ1-2; D may be TRBD1 (6 bases). The sequences come from CD8+ T cells from peripheral blood mononuclear cells, collected after pregnancy. The CDR3: CASSGMQGNYGYTF. The CDR3 DNA sequence: TGTGCCAGCAGTGGGATGCAGGGGAACTATGGCTACACCTTC.